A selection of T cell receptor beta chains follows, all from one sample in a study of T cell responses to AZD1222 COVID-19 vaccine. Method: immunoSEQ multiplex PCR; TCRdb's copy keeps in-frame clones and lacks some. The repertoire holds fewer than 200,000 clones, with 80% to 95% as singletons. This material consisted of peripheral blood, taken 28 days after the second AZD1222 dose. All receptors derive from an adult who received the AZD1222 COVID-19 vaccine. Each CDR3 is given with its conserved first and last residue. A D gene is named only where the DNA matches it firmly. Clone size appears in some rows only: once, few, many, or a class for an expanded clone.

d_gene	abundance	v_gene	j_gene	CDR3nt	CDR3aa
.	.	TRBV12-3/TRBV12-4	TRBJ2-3	TGTGCCAGCAGTTTACACAGGTTAACGCAGTATTTT	CASSLHRLTQYF
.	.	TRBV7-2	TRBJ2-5	TGTGCCAGCAGCTCCCCCCCGGGGGAGACCCAGTACTTC	CASSSPPGETQYF
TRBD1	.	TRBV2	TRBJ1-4	TGTGCCAGCAGGTGGGACAGCCGCTCAACTAATGAAAAACTGTTTTTT	CASRWDSRSTNEKLFF
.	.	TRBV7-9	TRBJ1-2	TGTGCCAGCAGAGGCTGGGCAGGGAGTTATGGCTACACCTTC	CASRGWAGSYGYTF
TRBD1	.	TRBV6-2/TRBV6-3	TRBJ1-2	TGTGCCAGCAGTTACTCACCGGGACAGCCTAAAGTTGGAGGCTACACCTTC	CASSYSPGQPKVGGYTF
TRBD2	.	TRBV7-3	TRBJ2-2	TGTGCCAGCAGCTTTAGCGGGGGGACGACCGGGGAGCTGTTTTTT	CASSFSGGTTGELFF
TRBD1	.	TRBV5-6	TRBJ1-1	TGTGCCAGCAGCTTATCTGGAGGGGGCAAAGGTGAAGCTTTCTTT	CASSLSGGGKGEAFF
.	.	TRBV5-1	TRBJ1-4	TGCGCCAGCAGCTCCGGGACGGTGAATGAAAAACTGTTTTTT	CASSSGTVNEKLFF
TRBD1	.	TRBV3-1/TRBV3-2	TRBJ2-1	TGTGCCAGCAGCCAACCCAGGGGGCGACGCAATGAGCAGTTCTTC	CASSQPRGRRNEQFF
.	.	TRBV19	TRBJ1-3	TGTGCCAGTAGTGGAGGGGTAACTGGAAACACCATATATTTT	CASSGGVTGNTIYF
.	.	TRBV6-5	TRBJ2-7	TGTGCCAGCAGTTGGGATGGCGATAACGCGGCCGAGCAGTACTTC	CASSWDGDNAAEQYF
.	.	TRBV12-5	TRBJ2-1	TGTGCTAGTGGTTTGGTCGTTACAGGGAGGATAAATGAGCAGTTCTTC	CASGLVVTGRINEQFF
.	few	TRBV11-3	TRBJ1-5	TGTGCCAGCAGCTTACCCCGCCCGGAAGCGCAGCCCCAGCATTTT	CASSLPRPEAQPQHF
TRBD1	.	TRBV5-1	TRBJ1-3	TGCGCCAGCAGCTTGGTCGGGACAGGGTTAGCGAACACCATATATTTT	CASSLVGTGLANTIYF
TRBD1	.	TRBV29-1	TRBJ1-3	TGCAGCGTCCGGGACAGGGCTGGAAACACCATATATTTT	CSVRDRAGNTIYF
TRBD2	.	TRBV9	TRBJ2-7	TGTGCCAGCAGCGTTGGCGGGACTAGCGGAGTCTACGAGCAGTACTTC	CASSVGGTSGVYEQYF
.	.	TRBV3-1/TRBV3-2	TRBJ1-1	TGTGCCAGCAGCCAAGAATCTCGGGGCAGGACTGAAGCTTTCTTT	CASSQESRGRTEAFF
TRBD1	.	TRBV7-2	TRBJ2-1	TGTGCCAGCAGCTTGATAACAGGGGGTGTTAATGAGCAGTTCTTC	CASSLITGGVNEQFF
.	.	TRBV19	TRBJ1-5	TGTGCCAGTAGTATAGGTATGAGTCGGGGCAATCAGCCCCAGCATTTT	CASSIGMSRGNQPQHF
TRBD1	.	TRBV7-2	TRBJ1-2	TGTGCCAGCAGCTTATGGGGACAGGGGATTAACTATGGCTACACCTTC	CASSLWGQGINYGYTF
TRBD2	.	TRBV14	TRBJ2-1	TGTGCCAGCAGCCACCATGGACTAGCGGGGGCCTCGGGAGAGCAGTTCTTC	CASSHHGLAGASGEQFF
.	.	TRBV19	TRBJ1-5	TGTGCCAGTAGTATGTTAGGGGGAGCGCAGCCCCAGCATTTT	CASSMLGGAQPQHF
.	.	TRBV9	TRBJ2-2	TGTGCCAGCAGCCCCCCGGGGAACACCGGGGAGCTGTTTTTT	CASSPPGNTGELFF
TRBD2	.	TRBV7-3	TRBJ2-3	TGTGCCAGCAGCCCGCGACCCGGGACTAGCGGCACAGATACGCAGTATTTT	CASSPRPGTSGTDTQYF
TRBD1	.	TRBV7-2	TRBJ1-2	TGTGCCAGCAGCTTAGATGAAGTGACAGGGGTAAACTATGGCTACACCTTC	CASSLDEVTGVNYGYTF
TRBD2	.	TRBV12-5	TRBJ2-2	TGTGCTAGTGGCCTCGGGACTAGCACCGGGGAGCTGTTTTTT	CASGLGTSTGELFF
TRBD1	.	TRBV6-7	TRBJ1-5	TGTGCCAGCAGTTACCCGAAGGACAGGAACCCTAATAGCAATCAGCCCCAGCATTTT	CASSYPKDRNPNSNQPQHF
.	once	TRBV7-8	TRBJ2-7	TGTGCCAGCAGCTTAGGTCCGGTTTTGATGGCGGCCTACGAGCAGTACTTC	CASSLGPVLMAAYEQYF
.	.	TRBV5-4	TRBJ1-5	TGTGCCAGCAGCTTCGCGGGTATCAATCAGCCCCAGCATTTT	CASSFAGINQPQHF
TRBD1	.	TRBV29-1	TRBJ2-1	TGCAGCGTTGGGGACAGCTCCTACAATGAGCAGTTCTTC	CSVGDSSYNEQFF
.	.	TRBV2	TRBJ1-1	TGTGCCACTTGTGGTAGGATGAACACTGAAGCTTTCTTT	CATCGRMNTEAFF
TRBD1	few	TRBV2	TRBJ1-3	TGTGCCAGCAGTTCACAGGGGGCTGGAAACACCATATATTTT	CASSSQGAGNTIYF
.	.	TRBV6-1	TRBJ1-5	TGTGCCAGCAGTGGGACGAATAGCAATCAGCCCCAGCATTTT	CASSGTNSNQPQHF
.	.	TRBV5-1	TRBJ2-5	TGCGCCAGCAGCTTGGGGCAGAAAGAGACCCAGTACTTC	CASSLGQKETQYF
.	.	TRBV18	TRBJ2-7	TGTGCCAGCTCACCTGATCGTCACAGGGTACTTTTAGAGCAGTACTTC	CASSPDRHRVLLEQYF